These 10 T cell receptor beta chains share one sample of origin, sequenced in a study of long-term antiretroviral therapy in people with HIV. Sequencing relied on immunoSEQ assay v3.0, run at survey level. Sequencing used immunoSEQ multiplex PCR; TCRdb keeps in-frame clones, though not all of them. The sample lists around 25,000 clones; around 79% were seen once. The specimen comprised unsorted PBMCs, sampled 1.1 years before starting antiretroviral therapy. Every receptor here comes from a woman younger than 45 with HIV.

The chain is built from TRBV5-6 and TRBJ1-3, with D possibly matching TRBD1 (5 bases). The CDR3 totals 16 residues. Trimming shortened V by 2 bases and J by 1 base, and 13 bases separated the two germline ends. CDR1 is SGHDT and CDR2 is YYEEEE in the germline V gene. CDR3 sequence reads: CASSFRQGGSGNTIYF. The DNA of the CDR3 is TGTGCCAGCAGCTTTCGTCAGGGTGGGTCTGGAAACACCATATATTTT.

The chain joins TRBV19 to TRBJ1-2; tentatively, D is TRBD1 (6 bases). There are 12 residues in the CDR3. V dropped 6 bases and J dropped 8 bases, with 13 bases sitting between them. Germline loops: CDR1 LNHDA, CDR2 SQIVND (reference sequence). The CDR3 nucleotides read TGTGCCAGTAGCTTACAGGGTTACGGCTACACCTTC. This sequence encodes CASSLQGYGYTF.

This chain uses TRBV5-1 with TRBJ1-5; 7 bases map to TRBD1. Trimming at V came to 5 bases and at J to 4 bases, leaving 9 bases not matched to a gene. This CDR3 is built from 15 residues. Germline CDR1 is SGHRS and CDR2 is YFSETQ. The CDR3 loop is CASRLTDRTNQPQHF. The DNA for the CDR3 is TGCGCCAGCAGGCTTACGGACAGGACGAATCAGCCCCAGCATTTT.

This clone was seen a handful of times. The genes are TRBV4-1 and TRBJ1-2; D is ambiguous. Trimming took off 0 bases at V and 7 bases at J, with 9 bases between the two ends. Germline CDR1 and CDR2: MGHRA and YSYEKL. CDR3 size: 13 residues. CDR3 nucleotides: TGCGCCAGCAGCCAAGAAGCGTTGGGTGGCTACACCTTC. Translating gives CASSQEALGGYTF.

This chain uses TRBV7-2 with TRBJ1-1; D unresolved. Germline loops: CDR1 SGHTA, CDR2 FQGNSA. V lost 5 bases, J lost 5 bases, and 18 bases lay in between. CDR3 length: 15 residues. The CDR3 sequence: CASSPWGRKRTEAFF. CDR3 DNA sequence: TGTGCCAGCAGCCCCTGGGGTAGAAAGAGAACTGAAGCTTTCTTT.

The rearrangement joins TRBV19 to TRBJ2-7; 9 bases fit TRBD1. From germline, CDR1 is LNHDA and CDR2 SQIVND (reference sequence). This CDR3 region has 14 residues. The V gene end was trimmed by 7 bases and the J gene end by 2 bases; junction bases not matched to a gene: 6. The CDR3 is CASTKGTGTYEQYF. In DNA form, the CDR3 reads TGTGCCAGTACAAAGGGGACAGGGACCTACGAGCAGTACTTC.

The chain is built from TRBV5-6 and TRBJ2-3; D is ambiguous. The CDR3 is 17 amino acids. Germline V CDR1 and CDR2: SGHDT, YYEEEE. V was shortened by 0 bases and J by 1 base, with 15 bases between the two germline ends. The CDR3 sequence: CASSLEISPPGTDTQYF. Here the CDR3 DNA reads TGTGCCAGCAGCTTGGAAATTTCCCCGCCAGGCACAGATACGCAGTATTTT.

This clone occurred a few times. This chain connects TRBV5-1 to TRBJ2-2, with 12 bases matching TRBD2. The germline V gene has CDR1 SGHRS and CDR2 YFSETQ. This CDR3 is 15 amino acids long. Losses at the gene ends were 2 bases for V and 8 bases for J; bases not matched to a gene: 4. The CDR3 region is CASSLTGTSGGELFF. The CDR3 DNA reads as TGCGCCAGCAGCTTAACCGGGACTAGCGGGGGGGAGCTGTTTTTT.

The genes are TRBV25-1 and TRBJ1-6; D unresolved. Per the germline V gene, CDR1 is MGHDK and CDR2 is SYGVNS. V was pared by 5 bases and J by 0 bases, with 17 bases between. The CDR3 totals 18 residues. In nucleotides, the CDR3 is TGTGCCAGCAGTTGGGGAAGAATTTACAGCTCCTATAATTCACCCCTCCACTTT. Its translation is CASSWGRIYSSYNSPLHF. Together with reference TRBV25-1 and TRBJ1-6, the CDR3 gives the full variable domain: EADIYQTPRYLVIGTGKKITLECSQTMGHDKMYWYQQDPGMELHLIHYSYGVNSTEKGDLSSESTVSRIRTEHFPLTLESARPSHTSQYLCASSWGRIYSSYNSPLHFGNGTRLTVT.

CDR3 in DNA: TGTGCCAGCTCATCGACTTCCTATGGCTACACCTTC. Translation: CASSSTSYGYTF. The rearrangement links TRBV18 to TRBJ1-2; D is ambiguous. The germline CDR1 and CDR2 sequences are KGHSH and LQKENI. Trimming shortened V by 5 bases and J by 4 bases, and 8 bases separated the two germline ends. The CDR3 is 12 residues long.